This TCR beta chain was obtained from a study of blood T cell repertoires in COVID-19. Trimming removed 4 bases at V and 3 bases at J, with 16 bases between. There are 15 residues in the CDR3. Germline CDR1 MGHRA, CDR2 YSYEKL. Method: immunoSEQ multiplex PCR; TCRdb's copy keeps in-frame clones and lacks some. This repertoire shows about 140,000 clones, 84% found once; its top ten account for around 9.5%. The receptor comes from a man between 25 and 39 years old with COVID-19, enrolled during active disease. The sample comprised peripheral blood. J is TRBJ2-7 and V is TRBV4-1, with a possible D match to TRBD1 (6 bases). The CDR3 region has the DNA TGCGCCAGCAGCCCTTTCGAGGGGGTTTTCTACGAGCAGTACTTC. Its protein is CASSPFEGVFYEQYF.